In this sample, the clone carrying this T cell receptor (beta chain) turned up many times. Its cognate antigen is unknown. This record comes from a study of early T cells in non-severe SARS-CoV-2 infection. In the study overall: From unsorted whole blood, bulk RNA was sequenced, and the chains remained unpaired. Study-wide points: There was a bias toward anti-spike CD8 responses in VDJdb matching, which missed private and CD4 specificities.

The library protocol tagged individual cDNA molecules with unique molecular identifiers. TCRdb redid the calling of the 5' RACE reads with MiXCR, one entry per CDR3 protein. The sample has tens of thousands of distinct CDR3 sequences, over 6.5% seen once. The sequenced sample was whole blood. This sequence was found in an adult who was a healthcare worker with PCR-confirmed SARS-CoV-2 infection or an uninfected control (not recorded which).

Here the CDR3 reads CASRLTRGGQETQYF. CDR3 nucleotides: TGTGCCAGCAGACTCACCAGGGGAGGCCAAGAGACCCAGTACTTC. The chain carries TRBV7-2 and TRBJ2-5; D possibly uses TRBD1 or TRBD2 (6 bases each). With 6 bases removed from V and 1 base from J, the gap between germline ends came to 15 bases. Germline V gene data show CDR1 as SGHTA and CDR2 as FQGNSA. The CDR3 extends over 15 amino acids.